The 20 T cell receptor beta chains below were found in one sample sequenced in a study of PD-L1 blockade in urothelial cancer. Time point denoted: peripheral blood 6 weeks after treatment start. Using immunoSEQ multiplex PCR, the repertoire was profiled, and TCRdb retains in-frame clones only, with some absent. The sample contains approximately 110,000 clones, approximately 90% of which appear only once. The sequencing used PBMCs, collected around atezolizumab (anti-PD-L1) treatment. These receptors came from a man in his fifties or sixties with urothelial cancer.

The V gene is TRBV2, the J gene TRBJ2-1, with 8 bases aligning to TRBD2. V lost 4 bases and J lost 7; bases outside the gene matches: 6. Germline lookup yields CDR1 SNHLY and CDR2 FYNNEI. This CDR3 spans 14 amino acids. Here the CDR3 reads CASSGFREGNEQFF. The CDR3 DNA reads TGTGCCAGCAGTGGTTTCCGGGAGGGGAATGAGCAGTTCTTC. The whole variable domain, remainder taken from reference TRBV2 and TRBJ2-1, is EPEVTQTPSHQVTQMGQEVILRCVPISNHLYFYWYRQILGQKVEFLVSFYNNEISEKSEIFDDQFSVERPDGSNFTLKIRSTKLEDSAMYFCASSGFREGNEQFFGPGTRLTVL.

The chain uses TRBV4-2 and TRBJ2-5, with TRBD2 matching over 11 bases. The length of the CDR3 is 16 residues. CDR1 is LGHNA and CDR2 is YNFKEQ in the germline V gene. V shed 0 bases and J 2 bases; nucleotides not matched to a gene: 2. This chain's CDR3 is CASSQEASGGQETQYF. In DNA form, the CDR3 reads TGTGCCAGCAGCCAAGAGGCTAGCGGGGGGCAAGAGACCCAGTACTTC.

The chain links TRBV7-2 to TRBJ1-2; TRBD1 agrees at 8 bases. Looked up from germline, CDR1 is SGHTA and CDR2 is FQGNSA. V lost 5 bases, J lost 2 bases, and 7 bases stayed unmatched. This CDR3 has 15 residues. Here the CDR3 reads CASSEVAGGNYGYTF. CDR3 sequence (DNA): TGTGCCAGCAGCGAGGTTGCAGGGGGCAACTATGGCTACACCTTC.

J is TRBJ2-3 and V is TRBV30; D not resolved. Germline V gives CDR1 GTSNPN, CDR2 SVGIG (reference sequence). This CDR3 contains 13 residues. Between the trimmed V and J ends, which lost 0 bases and 3 bases, there was a span of 7 bases. The CDR3 loop reads CAWSVTTTDTQYF. The DNA of the CDR3 is TGTGCCTGGAGTGTAACGACTACAGATACGCAGTATTTT.

The gene calls are TRBV12-5 and TRBJ2-7, with TRBD2 matching 7 bases. There are 15 residues in the CDR3. CDR1 LGHNT and CDR2 FRNRAP come from the germline V gene. Losses at the gene ends were 2 bases for V and 0 bases for J; bases not matched to a gene: 4. The CDR3 sequence: CASGLLSGISYEQYF. In nucleotides, the CDR3 is TGTGCTAGTGGTTTGTTGAGCGGGATCTCCTACGAGCAGTACTTC. Looking up the rest from reference TRBV12-5 and TRBJ2-7 gives the full variable domain: DARVTQTPRHKVTEMGQEVTMRCQPILGHNTVFWYRQTMMQGLELLAYFRNRAPLDDSGMPKDRFSAEMPDATLATLKIQPSEPRDSAVYFCASGLLSGISYEQYFGPGTRLTVT.

V is TRBV10-1 and J is TRBJ1-4; D remains ambiguous. The ends were cut back, 5 bases at V and 8 bases at J, with 12 bases in the middle. From germline, CDR1 is WNHNN and CDR2 SYGVQD (reference sequence). The CDR3 is made up of 13 amino acids. The CDR3 protein is CASSRDPGEKLFF. CDR3 in DNA: TGCGCCAGCAGTCGGGATCCGGGAGAAAAACTGTTTTTT.

This chain links TRBV29-1 with TRBJ2-2; 7 nucleotides match TRBD1. This CDR3 region has 15 residues. The trim removed 6 bases at V and 4 bases at J, leaving 11 bases unmatched. Germline loops: CDR1 SQVTM, CDR2 ANQGSEA. CDR3 nucleotide sequence: TGCAGCGTATCAAAGGGGGCGGTGGGCACCGGGGAGCTGTTTTTT. Translated: CSVSKGAVGTGELFF.

A word on this clone: In the same sample, other DNA sequences code for this CDR3. The V call is TRBV6-5, the J call TRBJ2-2; 7 nucleotides line up with TRBD2. Germline CDR1 is MNHEY and CDR2 is SVGAGI. The CDR3 has 13 residues. The trim removed 6 bases at V and 4 bases at J, leaving 2 bases unmatched. CDR3 amino acids: CASSKRGTGELFF. In DNA form, the CDR3 reads TGTGCCAGCAGCAAGCGGGGCACCGGGGAGCTGTTTTTT.

The chain couples TRBV27 to TRBJ1-5, with D maybe TRBD1 (6 bases). This CDR3 has 15 amino acids. Trimming took 3 bases from V and 5 from J, leaving 14 bases between them. Germline V gives CDR1 MNHEY, CDR2 SMNVEV (reference sequence). CDR3 nucleotide sequence: TGTGCCAGCAGTTTCTTGACAGGCGCTGATCAGCCCCAGCATTTT. It specifies CASSFLTGADQPQHF.

J is TRBJ2-5 and V is TRBV7-9, with D maybe TRBD2 (7 bases). V was pared by 7 bases and J by 4 bases, with 19 bases between. CDR1 SEHNR and CDR2 FQNEAQ come from the germline V gene (reference sequence). This CDR3 has 15 residues. As DNA, the CDR3 is TGTGCCAGCAACTATAACGGAGGGGGGGGAGAGACCCAGTACTTC. This sequence encodes CASNYNGGGGETQYF.

Here the CDR3 DNA reads TGCGCCAGCAGCTTCCAGGGTTCTACTAATGAAAAACTGTTTTTT. This translates into CASSFQGSTNEKLFF. The chain joins TRBV5-1 to TRBJ1-4, with D possibly TRBD1 on 5 matching bases. Trimming took off 2 bases at V and 2 bases at J, with 10 bases between the two ends. In germline, CDR1 is SGHRS, CDR2 YFSETQ. The CDR3 covers 15 residues.

V and J are TRBV25-1 and TRBJ2-7; a weak D match, TRBD1 (5 bases). Trimming took 6 bases from V and 8 from J, leaving 14 bases between them. The CDR3 consists of 12 residues. From germline, CDR1 is MGHDK and CDR2 SYGVNS. The CDR3 coding sequence is TGTGCCAGCAGGAACCCCCAGGGAAAGCAGTACTTC. Residues: CASRNPQGKQYF.

V usage is TRBV9 and J usage is TRBJ2-3, with 16 bases fitting TRBD2. The CDR3 runs to 16 residues. J was trimmed by 6 bases and V by 3 bases; bases with no gene match: 4. The germline gives CDR1 SGDLS, CDR2 YYNGEE. The CDR3 DNA sequence: TGTGCCAGCAGCGCGGGACTAGCGGGAGGGCCGGATACGCAGTATTTT. Protein sequence: CASSAGLAGGPDTQYF.

This chain connects TRBV19 to TRBJ2-5; 9 positions match TRBD2. This CDR3 spans 13 amino acids. V was clipped by 6 bases and J by 5 bases; unmatched bases: 4. Germline V gene sequence: CDR1 LNHDA, CDR2 SQIVND (reference sequence). CDR3 in DNA: TGTGCCAGTAGAGCGGGGGGCACGGAGACCCAGTACTTC. This encodes CASRAGGTETQYF.

Only one count was recorded for this clone. The genes are TRBV29-1 and TRBJ2-2, with 7 bases lining up with TRBD1. Per the germline V gene, CDR1 is SQVTM and CDR2 is ANQGSEA. This CDR3 is built from 13 residues. J was trimmed by 3 bases and V by 7 bases; bases with no gene match: 5. This CDR3 is CSGPDRDTGELFF. CDR3 DNA: TGCAGCGGACCCGACAGGGACACCGGGGAGCTGTTTTTT.

The CDR3 spells CASKVRVTGELFF. CDR3 bases: TGCGCCAGCAAAGTACGCGTCACCGGGGAGCTGTTTTTT. The V call is TRBV5-1, the J call TRBJ2-2; no clear D gene. The V and J ends lost 6 bases and 4 bases respectively, with 10 bases between them. This CDR3 spans 13 amino acids. Germline CDR1 reads SGHRS; CDR2 reads YFSETQ.

V and J are TRBV28 and TRBJ1-4, with 8 bases that match TRBD1. V was clipped by 8 bases and J by 5 bases; unmatched bases: 4. Germline loops: CDR1 MDHEN, CDR2 SYDVKM. The CDR3 totals 13 residues. The chain's CDR3 is CASVRDRNEKLFF. As DNA, the CDR3 is TGTGCCAGCGTCCGGGACAGGAATGAAAAACTGTTTTTT.

The rearrangement joins TRBV6-6 to TRBJ2-1; D gene unclear. The CDR3 has 15 amino acids. The V end was cut by 4 bases, the J end by 5 bases, with 15 bases between. Germline V gene lookup returns CDR1 MNHNY and CDR2 SVGAGI (reference sequence). The CDR3 nucleotides are TGTGCCAGCAGTTCACCCCTGGTCCAGAACAATGAGCAGTTCTTC. This translates into CASSSPLVQNNEQFF.

This clone has a single count. CDR3 protein: CASSQGGADEKLFF. The CDR3 bases are TGTGCCAGCAGTCAAGGTGGGGCGGATGAAAAACTGTTTTTT. V gene TRBV28 combines with J gene TRBJ1-4; perhaps TRBD1 as D (5 bases). This CDR3 is 14 amino acids long. Trimming removed 5 bases at V and 6 bases at J, with 13 bases between. Looked up from germline, CDR1 is MDHEN and CDR2 is SYDVKM.

The chain links TRBV21-1 to TRBJ2-1; the table's D call, TRBD2, has no DNA check behind it. TRBV21-1 is an annotated pseudogene. The CDR3 runs 16 residues. CDR3: CASSNRRTSTHGEQFF. CDR3 sequence (DNA): TGTGCCAGCAGCAACCGCCGGACTAGTACGCATGGTGAGCAGTTCTTC.